This is a list of T cell receptor beta chains from one sample in a study of blood T cells in healthy people across ages. MiXCR, applied by TCRdb to the 5' RACE reads, yields one record per CDR3 protein. This sample yields 630,000 or so distinct CDR3 sequences, of which about 28% are seen a single time; approximately 15% belongs to the top ten. The sample taken for sequencing was blood. The receptors derive from a woman aged 80 or over in good health. The CDR3 runs from the conserved cysteine through the conserved F or W. The D gene is left open where the match is weak. Only part of the rows carry a size: once, few, many, or a class if the clone is expanded.

v_gene: TRBV4-2
abundance: many
j_gene: TRBJ2-4
d_gene: TRBD2
CDR3aa: CASSQDAGTSGIIAKNIQYF
CDR3nt: TGTGCCAGCAGCCAAGATGCTGGGACTAGCGGGATCATAGCCAAAAACATTCAGTACTTC

v_gene: TRBV10-3
abundance: many
j_gene: TRBJ1-5
d_gene: -
CDR3aa: CAISGSNQPQHF
CDR3nt: TGTGCCATCAGTGGGAGCAATCAGCCCCAGCATTTT

v_gene: TRBV15
abundance: -
j_gene: TRBJ2-1
d_gene: -
CDR3aa: CATSRDGRGWDEQFF
CDR3nt: TGTGCCACCAGCAGAGATGGGCGCGGGTGGGATGAGCAGTTCTTC

v_gene: TRBV25-1
abundance: -
j_gene: TRBJ2-7
d_gene: TRBD1
CDR3aa: CASSEPRTGVEQYF
CDR3nt: TGTGCCAGCAGCGAACCCCGGACAGGGGTCGAGCAGTACTTC

v_gene: TRBV7-9
abundance: many
j_gene: TRBJ2-3
d_gene: TRBD2
CDR3aa: CASSWGTRSDTQYF
CDR3nt: TGTGCCAGCAGCTGGGGGACTAGATCAGATACGCAGTATTTT

v_gene: TRBV27
abundance: many
j_gene: TRBJ2-7
d_gene: TRBD1
CDR3aa: CASSPLSGTGGHEQYF
CDR3nt: TGTGCCAGCAGCCCGCTCTCCGGGACAGGGGGCCACGAGCAGTACTTC

v_gene: TRBV4-1
abundance: -
j_gene: TRBJ2-5
d_gene: -
CDR3aa: CASSLRSEETQYF
CDR3nt: TGCGCCAGCAGCCTACGCTCTGAAGAGACCCAGTACTTC

v_gene: TRBV6-5
abundance: many
j_gene: TRBJ2-6
d_gene: TRBD1
CDR3aa: CASSYHRGPSSGANVLTF
CDR3nt: TGTGCCAGCAGCTACCACAGGGGGCCTAGCTCTGGGGCCAACGTCCTGACTTTC

v_gene: TRBV7-2
abundance: few
j_gene: TRBJ1-5
d_gene: -
CDR3aa: CASSLASQPQHF
CDR3nt: TGTGCCAGCAGCTTAGCGTCTCAGCCCCAGCATTTT

v_gene: TRBV28
abundance: -
j_gene: TRBJ2-7
d_gene: TRBD1
CDR3aa: CTSSRDRGSYEQYF
CDR3nt: TGTACCAGCAGTCGGGACAGGGGCTCCTACGAGCAGTACTTC

v_gene: TRBV20-1
abundance: once
j_gene: TRBJ2-1
d_gene: TRBD2
CDR3aa: CSAGKLLAGSSNEQFF
CDR3nt: TGCAGTGCTGGAAAATTACTAGCGGGGTCTAGCAATGAGCAGTTCTTC

v_gene: TRBV11-2
abundance: -
j_gene: TRBJ2-3
d_gene: -
CDR3aa: CASSSLITDTQYF
CDR3nt: TGTGCCAGCAGCTCACTAATCACAGATACGCAGTATTTT

v_gene: TRBV7-9
abundance: many
j_gene: TRBJ1-1
d_gene: -
CDR3aa: CASSSGRKVGDTEAFF
CDR3nt: TGTGCCAGCAGCTCAGGGCGAAAAGTGGGAGACACTGAAGCTTTCTTT

v_gene: TRBV6-5
abundance: once
j_gene: TRBJ2-1
d_gene: TRBD2
CDR3aa: CASSYRLAGYNEQFF
CDR3nt: TGTGCCAGCAGTTATAGACTAGCGGGTTACAATGAGCAGTTCTTC

v_gene: TRBV20-1
abundance: many
j_gene: TRBJ2-7
d_gene: -
CDR3aa: CSARVSPAAYEQYF
CDR3nt: TGCAGTGCTAGAGTCTCCCCCGCCGCCTACGAGCAGTACTTC

v_gene: TRBV3-1
abundance: -
j_gene: TRBJ2-6
d_gene: -
CDR3aa: CASSQYSGANVLTF
CDR3nt: TGTGCCAGCAGCCAGTACTCGGGGGCCAACGTCCTGACTTTC

v_gene: TRBV3-1
abundance: many
j_gene: TRBJ2-3
d_gene: -
CDR3aa: CASSQAWSSDSTDTQYF
CDR3nt: TGTGCCAGCAGCCAAGCTTGGTCTAGCGACAGCACAGATACGCAGTATTTT

v_gene: TRBV9
abundance: few
j_gene: TRBJ1-2
d_gene: -
CDR3aa: CASSVDQGFNYGYTF
CDR3nt: TGTGCCAGCAGCGTAGATCAGGGGTTTAACTATGGCTACACCTTC

v_gene: TRBV10-3
abundance: many
j_gene: TRBJ2-7
d_gene: -
CDR3aa: CAISGATGRGSEQYF
CDR3nt: TGTGCCATCAGTGGGGCGACAGGCCGGGGGAGCGAGCAGTACTTC

v_gene: TRBV7-8
abundance: -
j_gene: TRBJ2-5
d_gene: TRBD2
CDR3aa: CASSLVGSGGAREQYF
CDR3nt: TGTGCCAGCAGCTTAGTAGGTAGCGGGGGGGCCAGGGAGCAGTACTTC

v_gene: TRBV24-1
abundance: many
j_gene: TRBJ2-5
d_gene: TRBD2
CDR3aa: CATSDSRGDGMYQETQYF
CDR3nt: TGTGCCACCAGTGACAGCCGGGGGGACGGAATGTACCAAGAGACCCAGTACTTC

v_gene: TRBV7-9
abundance: many
j_gene: TRBJ2-1
d_gene: -
CDR3aa: CASSSGRKVGNEQFF
CDR3nt: TGTGCCAGCAGCTCCGGGCGGAAAGTGGGGAATGAGCAGTTCTTC

v_gene: TRBV20-1
abundance: -
j_gene: TRBJ2-1
d_gene: -
CDR3aa: CSARDLRLGGDEQFF
CDR3nt: TGCAGTGCTAGAGATCTGAGACTAGGGGGGGATGAGCAGTTCTTC

v_gene: TRBV12-3/TRBV12-4
abundance: -
j_gene: TRBJ1-6
d_gene: -
CDR3aa: CVSSLVRTGAYSPLHF
CDR3nt: TGTGTCAGCAGTTTAGTGCGGACGGGGGCTTATTCACCCCTCCACTTT

v_gene: TRBV5-1
abundance: -
j_gene: TRBJ1-6
d_gene: -
CDR3aa: CASGTSTGPGSPLHF
CDR3nt: TGCGCCAGCGGCACCTCTACGGGGCCCGGTTCACCCCTCCACTTT

v_gene: TRBV5-4
abundance: many
j_gene: TRBJ2-1
d_gene: TRBD1
CDR3aa: CASSSGQGAPNEQFF
CDR3nt: TGTGCCAGCAGCTCGGGACAGGGGGCGCCCAATGAGCAGTTCTTC

v_gene: TRBV7-2
abundance: few
j_gene: TRBJ2-5
d_gene: -
CDR3aa: CASSPRPSGGTQYF
CDR3nt: TGTGCCAGCAGCCCCCGCCCAAGTGGGGGGACCCAGTACTTC

v_gene: TRBV20-1
abundance: many
j_gene: TRBJ2-3
d_gene: TRBD2
CDR3aa: CSARGGVPGGVTDTQYF
CDR3nt: TGCAGTGCTAGAGGCGGGGTCCCCGGGGGGGTCACAGATACGCAGTATTTT

v_gene: TRBV7-2
abundance: many
j_gene: TRBJ1-2
d_gene: -
CDR3aa: CASSLGAAIRSSFGYTF
CDR3nt: TGTGCCAGCAGCTTAGGGGCAGCCATCAGATCTTCTTTTGGCTACACCTTC

v_gene: TRBV25-1
abundance: -
j_gene: TRBJ2-2
d_gene: -
CDR3aa: CASRAWGDTGELFF
CDR3nt: TGTGCCAGCAGGGCTTGGGGGGACACCGGGGAGCTGTTTTTT

v_gene: TRBV6-2/TRBV6-3
abundance: many
j_gene: TRBJ1-2
d_gene: -
CDR3aa: CASSSIAGPFYGYTF
CDR3nt: TGTGCCAGCAGTTCCATAGCGGGACCTTTCTATGGCTACACCTTC

v_gene: TRBV6-6
abundance: -
j_gene: TRBJ2-5
d_gene: -
CDR3aa: CASRLLVGTHSYGQYF
CDR3nt: TGTGCCAGCAGATTACTTGTAGGGACTCATTCCTACGGGCAGTACTTC

v_gene: TRBV12-3/TRBV12-4
abundance: -
j_gene: TRBJ2-3
d_gene: TRBD2
CDR3aa: CASRGRVRTDTQYF
CDR3nt: TGTGCCAGCAGAGGGAGGGTGAGGACAGATACGCAGTATTTT

v_gene: TRBV12-3/TRBV12-4
abundance: many
j_gene: TRBJ2-7
d_gene: -
CDR3aa: CASRSSSDEQYF
CDR3nt: TGTGCCAGCAGGTCGAGTAGCGACGAGCAGTACTTC

v_gene: TRBV20-1
abundance: many
j_gene: TRBJ1-5
d_gene: TRBD1
CDR3aa: CSARQGNSNQPQHF
CDR3nt: TGCAGTGCGCGACAGGGAAATAGCAATCAGCCCCAGCATTTT

v_gene: TRBV6-2/TRBV6-3
abundance: many
j_gene: TRBJ2-7
d_gene: TRBD2
CDR3aa: CASSYSLAGGIDEQYF
CDR3nt: TGTGCCAGCAGTTACTCCCTAGCGGGGGGCATCGACGAGCAGTACTTC

v_gene: TRBV24-1
abundance: -
j_gene: TRBJ2-7
d_gene: -
CDR3aa: CAASDPGGFEQYF
CDR3nt: TGTGCCGCCAGTGATCCGGGGGGCTTCGAGCAGTACTTC